This record looks at one T cell receptor beta chain sequence and its context. Its antigen is unknown. This sample was taken from a study of blood T cells in healthy people across ages. The V end was cut by 1 base, the J end by 3 bases, with 8 bases between. The CDR3 has 14 residues. Alongside a J-beta primer mix, a sample-barcoded 5' primer served in a second PCR lasting 7 to 11 cycles. TCRdb itself ran the 5' RACE reads through MiXCR, one entry per CDR3 protein. The table shows around 900,000 distinct CDR3 sequences, with under 30% occurring only once. General study findings and limits: Naive T cell percentage and TCR beta diversity correlated strongly.

This chain uses TRBV12-3 or TRBV12-4 with TRBJ2-3; D remains unclear. The sample comprised blood. The clonotype was recovered from a woman aged 80 or over in good health. The CDR3 DNA follows: TGTGCCAGCAGTTTAGTCGTGAAGACAGATACGCAGTATTTT. Protein: CASSLVVKTDTQYF.